The following is a T cell receptor (beta chain) sequence with its context. Antigen specificity is unknown. This specimen belongs to a study of OX40 agonist ivuxolimab in advanced cancers. Clones were sequenced by immunoSEQ multiplex PCR, and TCRdb holds only the in-frame ones, with some missing. The sample lists 45,000 to 50,000 clones, about 81% occurring once. This CDR3 comprises 14 residues. Germline CDR1 reads MNHNS; CDR2 reads SASEGT. The V gene lost 5 bases and the J gene lost 5 bases, with 10 bases spanning the gap. Findings and caveats of the study: Researchers report that CD8+ T cells had, on average, more expanded clones than CD4+.

This chain joins TRBV6-1 and TRBJ1-6; D possibly corresponds to TRBD1 (5 bases). Sample: CD4+ or CD8+ T cells sorted from blood, taken in a trial of the OX40 agonist ivuxolimab. The source is an adult with an advanced solid tumor such as melanoma, head and neck, liver or kidney cancer. The CDR3 DNA sequence: TGTGCCAGCAGTTTGCAGGGAAATAATTCACCCCTCCACTTT. Residues: CASSLQGNNSPLHF.